Listed here are 14 T cell receptor beta chains from one sample, sequenced in a study of blood T cell repertoires in COVID-19. Repertoires were generated with immunoSEQ multiplex PCR, while TCRdb's copy carries only in-frame clones and drops some. The data contain roughly 230,000 clones, approximately 88% of them singletons. Sequences were obtained from peripheral blood. The receptors were sampled from a man aged 35-49 years with acute or convalescent COVID-19.

CDR3 bases: TGCGCCAGCAGCCTGAGGACTAGCGGTAACTCCTACGAGCAGTACTTC. Translating it yields CASSLRTSGNSYEQYF. This chain joins TRBV5-1 and TRBJ2-7; 10 bases match TRBD2. CDR1 and CDR2 (germline): SGHRS, YFSETQ. The CDR3 length is 16 residues. Trimming at V came to 4 bases and at J to 0 bases, leaving 7 bases not matched to a gene.

V and J are TRBV19 and TRBJ2-5; possible D gene TRBD2, 6 bases. V dropped 4 bases and J dropped 4 bases, with 19 bases sitting between them. The CDR3 runs to 16 residues. CDR1 is LNHDA and CDR2 is SQIVND in the germline V gene (reference sequence). CDR3 region: CASSNSGEGHGETQYF. In DNA, the CDR3 is TGTGCCAGTAGTAACTCGGGAGAAGGGCATGGAGAGACCCAGTACTTC.

J is TRBJ1-4 and V is TRBV18; D perhaps matches TRBD1 (6 bases). This CDR3 is 15 amino acids long. V dropped 3 bases and J dropped 3 bases, with 11 bases sitting between them. Germline V CDR1 and CDR2: KGHSH, LQKENI. The CDR3 sequence: CASSPRGAANEKLFF. The CDR3 DNA reads TGTGCCAGCTCACCCCGGGGGGCAGCTAATGAAAAACTGTTTTTT.

The V and J genes are TRBV27 and TRBJ1-4; 8 nucleotides align to TRBD1. Germline CDR1 is MNHEY and CDR2 is SMNVEV (reference sequence). The ends lost 0 bases at V and 5 bases at J; junction bases unmatched: 2. This CDR3 has 15 residues. The DNA of the CDR3 is TGTGCCAGCAGTTTATCGGGACAGGAGAATGAAAAACTGTTTTTT. As protein: CASSLSGQENEKLFF.

The chain links TRBV7-2 to TRBJ2-2, with TRBD1 matching 12 bases. This CDR3 is built from 16 residues. Unmatched junction bases numbered 5, after V lost 5 bases and J lost 4 bases. CDR1 is SGHTA and CDR2 is FQGNSA in the germline V gene. The CDR3 spells CASSQGQGAGTGELFF. CDR3 nucleotide sequence: TGTGCCAGCAGCCAGGGACAGGGGGCAGGCACCGGGGAGCTGTTTTTT.

A note on this clone: At one boundary the junction diverges from the germline segment, which might be a read error. CDR3: CAGRGQNSYEQYF. In DNA, the CDR3 is TGCGCCGGCAGGGGACAGAACTCCTACGAGCAGTACTTC. This chain connects TRBV10-2 to TRBJ2-7; 7 bases match TRBD1. Germline V lookup: CDR1 WSHSY, CDR2 SAAADI. CDR3 size: 13 residues.

The chain has TRBV4-3 and TRBJ1-5; a weak D match, TRBD1 (5 bases). The CDR3 spans 16 residues. The V gene's germline CDR1 is LGHNA and CDR2 YSLEER. Trimming removed 4 bases at V and 7 bases at J, with 20 bases between. CDR3 bases: TGCGCCAGCAGCCCCAGTGCCCGCGGGGGGACGCAGCCCCAGCATTTT. Translation: CASSPSARGGTQPQHF.

This clone came up a few times. At the DNA level, this CDR3 is encoded by other sequences in the same sample as well. This chain uses TRBV10-3 with TRBJ2-3, with TRBD2 matching over 7 bases. V lost 0 bases and J lost 4; bases outside the gene matches: 7. The CDR3 spans 16 residues. The germline gives CDR1 ENHRY, CDR2 SYGVKD. This CDR3 reads CAISESMGGAPDTQYF. CDR3 coding DNA: TGTGCCATCAGTGAGTCGATGGGAGGGGCCCCAGATACGCAGTATTTT.

J is TRBJ2-5 and V is TRBV12-3 or TRBV12-4; 8 nucleotides agree with TRBD1. There are 13 residues in the CDR3. V was pared by 6 bases and J by 3 bases, with 3 bases of the junction left unmatched. The CDR3 loop is CASRTGVEETQYF. The CDR3 coding sequence is TGTGCCAGCAGGACAGGGGTTGAAGAGACCCAGTACTTC.

The chain recombines TRBV7-9 with TRBJ1-6, with D possibly matching TRBD1 (6 bases). CDR3 length equals 17 residues. Per germline, CDR1 SEHNR and CDR2 FQNEAQ (reference sequence). Trimming took off 5 bases at V and 10 bases at J, with 24 bases between the two ends. The CDR3 DNA sequence: TGTGCCAGCAGCCTTTCTCGGGACAAAACTGCGTGGTCACCCCTCCACTTT. This gives the protein CASSLSRDKTAWSPLHF.

This clone showed up just a few times. Other nucleotide sequences from this sample produce the same CDR3. This rearrangement joins TRBV25-1 to TRBJ1-1; D is possibly TRBD1 (5 bases). V dropped 2 bases and J dropped 3 bases, with 7 bases sitting between them. This CDR3 comprises 13 residues. Per germline, CDR1 MGHDK and CDR2 SYGVNS. This CDR3 reads CASSEIRDTEAFF. CDR3 DNA: TGTGCCAGCAGTGAAATCAGGGACACTGAAGCTTTCTTT.

The chain joins TRBV10-2 to TRBJ1-1; 7 bases map to TRBD1. Germline V gene data show CDR1 as WSHSY and CDR2 as SAAADI. After removal of 5 bases from V and 5 bases from J, the junction contained 5 bases not matched to a gene. The CDR3 loop spans 13 amino acids. CDR3 sequence: CASSSRDRTEAFF. The CDR3 nucleotides are TGCGCCAGCAGTTCCCGGGACAGAACTGAAGCTTTCTTT.

This clone was found a few times. The V gene is TRBV29-1, the J gene TRBJ1-2; TRBD1 agrees at 12 bases. Trimming at V came to 3 bases and at J to 4 bases, leaving 3 bases not matched to a gene. The CDR3 runs to 14 residues. Germline lookup yields CDR1 SQVTM and CDR2 ANQGSEA. This chain's CDR3 is CSVEGTGGGYGYTF. CDR3 sequence (DNA): TGCAGCGTTGAGGGGACAGGGGGCGGCTATGGCTACACCTTC. Supplemented by reference TRBV29-1 and TRBJ1-2, the full variable domain reads SAVISQKPSRDICQRGTSLTIQCQVDSQVTMMFWYRQQPGQSLTLIATANQGSEATYESGFVIDKFPISRPNLTFSTLTVSNMSPEDSSIYLCSVEGTGGGYGYTFGSGTRLTVV.

The chain recombines TRBV5-1 with TRBJ2-1; 13 nucleotides match TRBD2. Germline V gene sequence: CDR1 SGHRS, CDR2 YFSETQ. Germline trimming cut 3 bases from V and 5 bases from J; bases unmatched to any gene: 2. The CDR3 is 15 amino acids. The CDR3 nucleotides are TGCGCCAGCAGCTGGGGGACTAGCGGGGACAATGAGCAGTTCTTC. It translates to CASSWGTSGDNEQFF. The whole variable domain, remainder taken from reference TRBV5-1 and TRBJ2-1, is KAGVTQTPRYLIKTRGQQVTLSCSPISGHRSVSWYQQTPGQGLQFLFEYFSETQRNKGNFPGRFSGRQFSNSRSEMNVSTLELGDSALYLCASSWGTSGDNEQFFGPGTRLTVL.